What follows are 9 T cell receptor beta chains derived from one specimen sequenced in a study of cytomegalovirus exposure and HLA in healthy donors. In the PCR, 60 Vbeta and 13 Jbeta primers were used. Only in-frame clones appear in the TCRdb table, and some are missing; sequencing was by immunoSEQ multiplex PCR. The repertoire holds 160,000 or so clones, around three quarters seen once, with approximately 1.5% in the top ten. The specimen was PBMCs. These receptors came from a man aged 40-50 years in good health and CMV-seronegative.

This clone occurred a few times. The chain has TRBV5-1 and TRBJ2-2, with 10 bases matching TRBD2. Germline V lookup: CDR1 SGHRS, CDR2 YFSETQ. Trimming cost V 6 bases and J 5 bases; bases outside gene matches: 10. The length of the CDR3 is 16 residues. The CDR3 DNA follows: TGCGCCAGCATCCCCGGGACTAGCGTAGGTACCGGGGAGCTGTTTTTT. This encodes CASIPGTSVGTGELFF.

This chain joins TRBV5-6 and TRBJ2-3, with no clear D. The CDR3 sequence is 13 residues long. The V gene lost 4 bases and the J gene lost 1 base, with 7 bases spanning the gap. Germline V lookup: CDR1 SGHDT, CDR2 YYEEEE. The chain's CDR3 is CASSPEGTDTQYF. The CDR3 DNA follows: TGTGCCAGCAGCCCCGAGGGCACAGATACGCAGTATTTT.

The gene calls are TRBV9 and TRBJ2-3; D is unresolved. The CDR3 has 14 residues. Germline V gene data show CDR1 as SGDLS and CDR2 as YYNGEE. V was trimmed by 4 bases and J by 0 bases, leaving 9 bases between them. The CDR3 here is CASSPRSSTDTQYF. DNA of the CDR3: TGTGCCAGCAGCCCCAGATCTAGCACAGATACGCAGTATTTT.

The gene calls are TRBV5-1 and TRBJ2-6; TRBD1 agrees at 8 bases. Losses at the gene ends were 6 bases for V and 1 base for J; bases not matched to a gene: 6. The CDR3 totals 16 residues. CDR1 is SGHRS, CDR2 YFSETQ, per germline. In nucleotides, the CDR3 is TGCGCCAGCACCCAGGGGGCGCAGTCTGGGGCCAACGTCCTGACTTTC. It is translated as CASTQGAQSGANVLTF.

J is TRBJ1-5 and V is TRBV2; 12 nucleotides align to TRBD1. There are 15 residues in the CDR3. After removal of 4 bases from V and 6 bases from J, the junction contained 4 bases not matched to a gene. The germline V gene has CDR1 SNHLY and CDR2 FYNNEI. CDR3 nucleotides: TGTGCCAGCAGTGCCGGGACAGGGGGCGGTCAGCCCCAGCATTTT. As protein: CASSAGTGGGQPQHF.

The chain links TRBV5-1 to TRBJ2-7; TRBD1 is a possible D gene (5 bases). CDR3 length equals 14 residues. Germline CDR1 and CDR2: SGHRS and YFSETQ. V was cut by 3 bases and J by 0 bases, with 10 bases left in between. The CDR3 coding sequence is TGCGCCAGCAGCTCCAGGGATCCCTCCTACGAGCAGTACTTC. Amino acids: CASSSRDPSYEQYF.

The rearrangement joins TRBV28 to TRBJ2-5; 12 bases map to TRBD2. Trimming cost V 6 bases and J 5 bases; bases outside gene matches: 4. The CDR3 contains 14 residues. CDR1 is MDHEN and CDR2 is SYDVKM in the germline V gene. The CDR3 loop reads CASRTSGSGETQYF. For the CDR3, the DNA is TGTGCCAGCAGGACTAGCGGGAGTGGGGAGACCCAGTACTTC.

The chain has TRBV4-1 and TRBJ2-3; D perhaps matches TRBD1 (6 bases). The germline V gene encodes CDR1 MGHRA and CDR2 YSYEKL. V lost 0 bases and J 2 bases, leaving 12 bases between the germline ends. This CDR3 comprises 16 residues. In DNA, the CDR3 is TGCGCCAGCAGCCAAGATACGGACAGCTACACAGATACGCAGTATTTT. This sequence encodes CASSQDTDSYTDTQYF.

The V call is TRBV2, the J call TRBJ2-2; D might be TRBD1 (6 bases). Germline V gene data show CDR1 as SNHLY and CDR2 as FYNNEI. Trimming removed 7 bases from V and 0 bases from J, with 12 bases in between. The CDR3 sequence is 15 residues long. The CDR3 DNA follows: TGTGCCAGCAACGACTGGACAGCGAACACCGGGGAGCTGTTTTTT. It specifies CASNDWTANTGELFF.